One TCR beta chain is described in this entry. Antigen specificity is unknown. The CDR3 spans 13 residues. Germline values: CDR1 MGHRA, CDR2 YSYEKL. V lost 0 bases, J lost 4 bases, and 5 bases lay in between. This entry comes from a study of regulatory T cells in long-lasting Graves disease. Findings and caveats of the study: There were preferences for TRBV28, TRBJ1-2 and TRBJ2-5 in persistent disease.

Time point specified: persistent/refractory GD, antithyroid drugs over 5 years with positive TRAb. Following extraction of RNA from PBMCs, that RNA was used to make the TCR library. The authors diagnosed Graves' disease using American Thyroid Association guidelines. To make TCR beta libraries, researchers used iRepertoire HTBI primers and Arm-PCR of CDR3 regions. TCRdb re-analysed the multiplex PCR reads in MiXCR, keeping a single row per CDR3 protein. Of under 500,000 distinct CDR3 sequences listed, around 20% are singletons. The sequence was collected from a female donor with Graves disease. The genes are TRBV4-1 and TRBJ2-3, with unresolved D. The source material was peripheral blood mononuclear cells (PBMCs), sampled when the disease was refractory, from a patient treated with antithyroid drugs. As DNA, the CDR3 is TGCGCCAGCAGCCAAGATGATTCAGATACGCAGTATTTT. It encodes CASSQDDSDTQYF.